The 10 T cell receptor beta chains below come from one sample, sequenced in a study of blood T cell repertoires in COVID-19. Sequenced by immunoSEQ multiplex PCR; TCRdb stores in-frame clones only, minus some. The sample includes under 200,000 clones, less than 85% seen only once; the top ten take around 18%. The sample comprised PBMCs or T cells enriched from blood (not recorded which). The receptors shown here come from a man in his fifties or sixties who had recovered from COVID-19.

This clone was detected once. CDR3: CASSVRSAYNEQFF. In nucleotides, the CDR3 is TGTGCCAGCAGTGTTCGCAGCGCCTACAATGAGCAGTTCTTC. The chain joins TRBV2 to TRBJ2-1; D is undetermined. V was cut by 4 bases and J by 2 bases, with 9 bases left in between. The germline CDR1 and CDR2 sequences are SNHLY and FYNNEI. The CDR3 spans 14 residues.

The chain combines TRBV5-4 with TRBJ2-4; 7 nucleotides line up with TRBD2. In germline, CDR1 is SGHNT, CDR2 YYREEE (reference sequence). The junction had 6 bases not matched to a gene; V was cut back by 1 base and J by 2 bases. This CDR3 region has 16 residues. The CDR3 bases are TGTGCCAGCAGCTTGTATGTGGGAGGGACCAAAAACATTCAGTACTTC. Translated: CASSLYVGGTKNIQYF.

This clone was seen a few times. This chain joins TRBV7-8 and TRBJ2-2, with TRBD2 matching over 7 bases. The trim removed 1 base at V and 7 bases at J, leaving 6 bases unmatched. CDR3 length equals 15 residues. Germline assignment: CDR1 SGHVS and CDR2 FQNEAQ. DNA of the CDR3: TGTGCCAGCAGCTTAGATTCCGGGAGGTTCGGGGAGCTGTTTTTT. Amino acids: CASSLDSGRFGELFF.

For the CDR3, the DNA is TGTGCCAGTAGTACCGGACAGGGCGTTGGTGAAAAACTGTTTTTT. It translates to CASSTGQGVGEKLFF. The V call is TRBV19, the J call TRBJ1-4, with 8 bases lining up with TRBD1. V lost 4 bases to trimming and J lost 7 bases; unmatched junction nucleotides: 8. The V gene's germline CDR1 is LNHDA and CDR2 SQIVND (reference sequence). This CDR3 has 15 amino acids.

The chain carries TRBV18 and TRBJ2-7; 7 positions agree with TRBD1. Germline V gene lookup returns CDR1 KGHSH and CDR2 LQKENI. The V segment lost 3 bases and the J segment 4 bases; nucleotides outside the gene matches: 6. This CDR3 region has 14 residues. The CDR3 here is CASSPETGSYEQYF. DNA of the CDR3: TGTGCCAGCTCACCGGAGACAGGGAGTTACGAGCAGTACTTC.

The chain links TRBV28 to TRBJ1-1; tentative D call: TRBD1 (6 bases). Looked up from germline, CDR1 is MDHEN and CDR2 is SYDVKM. V lost 7 bases, J lost 0 bases, and 15 bases lay in between. The CDR3 spans 15 residues. The DNA of the CDR3 is TGTGCCAGCAAGCGCGCGGACAGTTTGAACACTGAAGCTTTCTTT. The encoded protein is CASKRADSLNTEAFF.

The V gene is TRBV28, the J gene TRBJ2-7; 10 positions agree with TRBD2. The CDR3 loop spans 14 amino acids. The trim removed 5 bases at V and 2 bases at J, leaving 3 bases unmatched. CDR1 is MDHEN and CDR2 is SYDVKM in the germline V gene. The CDR3: CASSALAGTYEQYF. The CDR3 DNA follows: TGTGCCAGCAGTGCACTAGCGGGGACCTACGAGCAGTACTTC.

The chain employs TRBV27 and TRBJ2-7; 11 positions match TRBD2. The CDR3 extends over 16 amino acids. Germline V gene lookup returns CDR1 MNHEY and CDR2 SMNVEV (reference sequence). V lost 2 bases, J lost 3 bases, and 6 bases stayed unmatched. This CDR3 reads CASSLRASGRFYEQYF. The CDR3 DNA sequence: TGTGCCAGCAGTTTAAGGGCTAGCGGGAGGTTCTACGAGCAGTACTTC.

This chain connects TRBV7-3 to TRBJ1-5, with D uncertain. CDR1 is SGHTA and CDR2 is FQGTGA in the germline V gene. V was cut by 6 bases and J by 0 bases, with 6 bases left in between. There are 13 residues in the CDR3. The CDR3 sequence: CASSPGSNQPQHF. CDR3 in DNA: TGTGCCAGCAGTCCAGGTAGCAATCAGCCCCAGCATTTT.

CDR3 coding DNA: TGCGCCAGCAGCCCCCCCTACCCCGGGGAGACCCAGTACTTC. Encoded protein: CASSPPYPGETQYF. The genes are TRBV5-1 and TRBJ2-5; no clear D. Germline V gene sequence: CDR1 SGHRS, CDR2 YFSETQ. The germline V and J ends were trimmed by 4 bases and 5 bases, with 15 bases remaining between them. CDR3 length: 14 amino acids.